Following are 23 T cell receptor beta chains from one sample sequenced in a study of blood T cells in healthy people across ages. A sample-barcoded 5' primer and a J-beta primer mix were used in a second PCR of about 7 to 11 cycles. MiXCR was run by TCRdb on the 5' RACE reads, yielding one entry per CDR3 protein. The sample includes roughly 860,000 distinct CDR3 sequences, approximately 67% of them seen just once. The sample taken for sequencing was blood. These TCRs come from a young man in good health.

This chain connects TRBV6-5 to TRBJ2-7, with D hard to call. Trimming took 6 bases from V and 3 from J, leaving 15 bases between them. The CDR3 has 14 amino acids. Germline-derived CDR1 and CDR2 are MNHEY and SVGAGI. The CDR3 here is CASSPTDGSYEQYF. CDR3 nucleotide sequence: TGTGCCAGCAGCCCAACCGACGGAAGCTACGAGCAGTACTTC.

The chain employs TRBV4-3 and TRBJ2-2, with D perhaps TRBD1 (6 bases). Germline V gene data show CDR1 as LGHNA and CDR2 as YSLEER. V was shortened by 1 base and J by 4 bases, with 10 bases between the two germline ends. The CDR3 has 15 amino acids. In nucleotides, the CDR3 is TGCGCCAGCAGCCAAGCCCAGGGGAGCACCGGGGAGCTGTTTTTT. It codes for CASSQAQGSTGELFF.

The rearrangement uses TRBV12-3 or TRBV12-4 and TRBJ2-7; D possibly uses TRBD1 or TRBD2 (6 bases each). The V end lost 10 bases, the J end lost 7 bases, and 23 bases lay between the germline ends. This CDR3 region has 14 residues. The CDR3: CATRGRGPYNEQYF. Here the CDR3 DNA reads TGTGCCACCAGGGGACGGGGGCCGTACAATGAGCAGTACTTC.

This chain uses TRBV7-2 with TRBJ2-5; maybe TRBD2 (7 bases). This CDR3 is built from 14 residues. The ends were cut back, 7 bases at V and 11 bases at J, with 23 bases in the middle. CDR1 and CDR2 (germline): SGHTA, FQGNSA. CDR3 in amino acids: CASTKRGGTYVQYF. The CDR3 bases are TGTGCCAGCACAAAAAGGGGGGGAACCTACGTGCAGTACTTC.

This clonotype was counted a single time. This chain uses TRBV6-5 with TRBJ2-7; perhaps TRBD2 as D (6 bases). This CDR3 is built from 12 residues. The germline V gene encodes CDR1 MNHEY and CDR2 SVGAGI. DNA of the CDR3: TGTCCGACCCGGGAGTGGGACTACGAGCAGTACTTC. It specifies CPTREWDYEQYF.

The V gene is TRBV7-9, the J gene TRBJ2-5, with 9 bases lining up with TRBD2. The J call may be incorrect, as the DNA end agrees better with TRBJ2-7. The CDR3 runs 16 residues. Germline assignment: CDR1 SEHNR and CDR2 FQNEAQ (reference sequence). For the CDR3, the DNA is TGTGCCAGCAGCCCCCCAACTGTCCTAGCGGGGTACGAGCAGTACTTC. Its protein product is CASSPPTVLAGYEQYF.

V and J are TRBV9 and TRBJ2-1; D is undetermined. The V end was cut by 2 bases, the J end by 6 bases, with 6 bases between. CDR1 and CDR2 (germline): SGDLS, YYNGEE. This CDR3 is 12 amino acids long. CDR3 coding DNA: TGTGCCAGCAGCGTTCACCGCAATGAGCAGTTCTTC. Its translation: CASSVHRNEQFF.

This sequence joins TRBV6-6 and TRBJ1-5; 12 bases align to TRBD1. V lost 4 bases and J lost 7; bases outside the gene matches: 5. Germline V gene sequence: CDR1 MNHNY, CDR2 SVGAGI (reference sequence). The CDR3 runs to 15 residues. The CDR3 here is CASSSGQGAVQPQHF. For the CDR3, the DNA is TGTGCCAGCAGTTCGGGACAGGGGGCTGTGCAGCCCCAGCATTTT.

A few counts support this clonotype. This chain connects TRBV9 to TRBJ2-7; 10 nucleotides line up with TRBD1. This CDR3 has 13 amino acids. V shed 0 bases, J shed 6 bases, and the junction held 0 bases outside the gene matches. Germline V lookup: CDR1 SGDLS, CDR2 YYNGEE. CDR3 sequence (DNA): TGTGCCAGCAGCGTAGGGACAGGGGGCGAGCAGTACTTC. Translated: CASSVGTGGEQYF.

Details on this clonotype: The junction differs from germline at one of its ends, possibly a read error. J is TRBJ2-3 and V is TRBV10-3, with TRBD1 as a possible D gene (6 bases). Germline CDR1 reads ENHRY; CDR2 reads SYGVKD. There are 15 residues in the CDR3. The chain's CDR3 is CATSEFAAQGDTQYF. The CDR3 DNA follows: TGTGCCACCAGTGAGTTCGCGGCCCAGGGGGATACGCAGTATTTT.

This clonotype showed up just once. In DNA, the CDR3 is TGTGCCAGCAGTTACCTCCTACAGGGGGCCGGAGATCGAAAACTGTTTTTT. Protein: CASSYLLQGAGDRKLFF. This rearrangement joins TRBV6-5 to TRBJ1-4; 9 bases fit TRBD1. V was clipped by 2 bases and J by 10 bases; unmatched bases: 14. The germline gives CDR1 MNHEY, CDR2 SVGAGI. The CDR3 extends over 17 amino acids.

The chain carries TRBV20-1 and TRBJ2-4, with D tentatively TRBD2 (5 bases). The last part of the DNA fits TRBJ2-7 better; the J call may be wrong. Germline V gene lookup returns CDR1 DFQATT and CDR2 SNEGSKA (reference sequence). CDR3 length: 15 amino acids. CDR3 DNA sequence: TGCAGTGCTAGAGAGGCGTCAGTTCGAGGGTACGAGCAGTACTTC. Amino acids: CSAREASVRGYEQYF.

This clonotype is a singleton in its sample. For the CDR3, the DNA is TGTGCCAGCAGTTCCAGGCGGGCTCCTCCTTCAGATACGCAGTATTTT. Residues: CASSSRRAPPSDTQYF. This chain joins TRBV2 and TRBJ2-3; tentatively, D is TRBD2 (5 bases). The germline V gene encodes CDR1 SNHLY and CDR2 FYNNEI. The CDR3 consists of 16 residues. The ends were cut back, 5 bases at V and 4 bases at J, with 19 bases in the middle.

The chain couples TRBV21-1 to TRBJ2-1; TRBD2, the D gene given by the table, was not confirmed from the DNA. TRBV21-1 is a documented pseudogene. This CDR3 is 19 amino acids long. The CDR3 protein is CASSKRSGGHRASYNEQFF. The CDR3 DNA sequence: TGTGCCAGCAGCAAACGTAGCGGGGGCCACCGAGCGTCCTACAATGAGCAGTTCTTC.

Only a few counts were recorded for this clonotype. In DNA form, the CDR3 reads TGTGCCAGCTCACTTCTTACAGTTGTCACTAGCACAGATACGCAGTATTTT. It translates to CASSLLTVVTSTDTQYF. This chain connects TRBV18 to TRBJ2-3; unclear D gene. The CDR3 extends over 17 amino acids. CDR1 KGHSH and CDR2 LQKENI come from the germline V gene. The V gene lost 4 bases and the J gene lost 0 bases, with 17 bases spanning the gap.

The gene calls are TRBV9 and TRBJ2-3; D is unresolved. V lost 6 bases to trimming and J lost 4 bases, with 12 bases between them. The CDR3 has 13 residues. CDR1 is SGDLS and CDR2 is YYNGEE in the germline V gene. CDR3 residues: CASTTLSSDTQYF. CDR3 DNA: TGTGCCAGCACCACCCTAAGTTCAGATACGCAGTATTTT. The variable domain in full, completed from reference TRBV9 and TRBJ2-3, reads DSGVTQTPKHLITATGQRVTLRCSPRSGDLSVYWYQQSLDQGLQFLIQYYNGEERAKGNILERFSAQQFPDLHSELNLSSLELGDSALYFCASTTLSSDTQYFGPGTRLTVL.

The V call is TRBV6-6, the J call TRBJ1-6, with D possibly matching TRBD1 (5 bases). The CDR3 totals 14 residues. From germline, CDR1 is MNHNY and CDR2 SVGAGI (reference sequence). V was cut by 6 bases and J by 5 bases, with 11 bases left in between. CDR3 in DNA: TGTGCCAGCAGACCCGGGACGAATAATTCACCCCTCCACTTT. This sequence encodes CASRPGTNNSPLHF.

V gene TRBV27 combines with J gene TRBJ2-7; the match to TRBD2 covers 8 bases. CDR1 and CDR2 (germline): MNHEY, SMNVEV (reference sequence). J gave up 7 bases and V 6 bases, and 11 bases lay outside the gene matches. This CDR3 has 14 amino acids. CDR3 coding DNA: TGTGCCAGCAGGCCAAGCGGGGGAACGGGGGAGCAGTACTTC. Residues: CASRPSGGTGEQYF.

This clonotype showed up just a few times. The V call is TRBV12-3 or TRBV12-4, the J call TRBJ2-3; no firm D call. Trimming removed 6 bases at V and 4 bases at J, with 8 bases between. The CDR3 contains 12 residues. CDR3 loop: CASRLSPDTQYF. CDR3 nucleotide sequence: TGTGCCAGCAGATTGAGCCCAGATACGCAGTATTTT.

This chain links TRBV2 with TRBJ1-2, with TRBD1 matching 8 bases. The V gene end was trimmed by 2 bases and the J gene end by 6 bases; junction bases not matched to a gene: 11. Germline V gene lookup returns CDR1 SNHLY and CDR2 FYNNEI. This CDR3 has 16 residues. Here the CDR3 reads CASSETSAGGKNGYTF. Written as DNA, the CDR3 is TGTGCCAGCAGTGAAACGTCGGCAGGGGGCAAAAATGGCTACACCTTC.

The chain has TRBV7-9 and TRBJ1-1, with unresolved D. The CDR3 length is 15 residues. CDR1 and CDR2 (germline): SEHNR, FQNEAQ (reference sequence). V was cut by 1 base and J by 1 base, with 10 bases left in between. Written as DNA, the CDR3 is TGTGCCAGCAGCTTAGTGTCCTTAAAGAACACTGAAGCTTTCTTT. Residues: CASSLVSLKNTEAFF.

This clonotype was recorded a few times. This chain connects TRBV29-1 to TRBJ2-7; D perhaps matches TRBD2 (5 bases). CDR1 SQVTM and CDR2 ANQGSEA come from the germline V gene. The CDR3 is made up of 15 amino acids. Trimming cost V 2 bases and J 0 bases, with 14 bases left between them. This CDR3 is CSVELREPSSYEQYF. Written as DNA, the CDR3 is TGCAGCGTTGAACTCCGGGAACCGAGCTCCTACGAGCAGTACTTC.

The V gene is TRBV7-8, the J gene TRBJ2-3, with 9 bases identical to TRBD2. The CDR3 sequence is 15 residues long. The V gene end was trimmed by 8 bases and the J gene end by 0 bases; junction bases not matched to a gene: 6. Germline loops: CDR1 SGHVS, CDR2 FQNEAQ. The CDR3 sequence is CASYAGGGSTDTQYF. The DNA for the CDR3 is TGTGCCAGCTACGCGGGGGGGGGTAGCACAGATACGCAGTATTTT. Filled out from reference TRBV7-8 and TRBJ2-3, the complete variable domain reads GAGVSQSPRYKVAKRGQDVALRCDPISGHVSLFWYQQALGQGPEFLTYFQNEAQLDKSGLPSDRFFAERPEGSVSTLKIQRTQQEDSAVYLCASYAGGGSTDTQYFGPGTRLTVL.